This T cell receptor beta chain was observed in a study of blood T cell repertoires in COVID-19. Clones were read by immunoSEQ multiplex PCR, and TCRdb kept only the in-frame ones, dropping some. The sample has hundreds of thousands of clones; roughly nine tenths are singletons. Remarks on this clone: The same CDR3 can be traced to other DNA sequences in this sample.

Patients at the Seattle site were enrolled during active infection and followed longitudinally. In germline, CDR1 is LNHDA, CDR2 SQIVND (reference sequence). The CDR3 covers 13 residues. V was shortened by 3 bases and J by 10 bases, with 10 bases between the two germline ends. The genes are TRBV19 and TRBJ1-6, with D unclear. This TCR was sampled from a man aged 18 to 29 with COVID-19, enrolled during active disease. Sequenced input: peripheral blood. Here the CDR3 DNA reads TGTGCCAGTAGTATCGGGGTTGCATCACCCCTCCACTTT. This translates into CASSIGVASPLHF.